What follows are 11 T cell receptor beta chains derived from one specimen sequenced in a study of blood T cell repertoires in COVID-19. Generated by immunoSEQ multiplex PCR, the TCRdb table keeps only in-frame clones and is missing some. Of around 270,000 clones in the sample, around 84% were seen once. Sequencing was done on a sample of peripheral blood. The receptors derive from a woman in her fifties or sixties with COVID-19, enrolled during active disease.

V usage is TRBV10-1 and J usage is TRBJ2-2; D possibly corresponds to TRBD2 (5 bases). The CDR3 extends over 13 amino acids. With 0 bases removed from V and 6 bases from J, the gap between germline ends came to 5 bases. Germline assignment: CDR1 WNHNN and CDR2 SYGVQD (reference sequence). The CDR3: CASSESGAGELFF. CDR3 in DNA: TGCGCCAGCAGTGAGTCCGGGGCCGGGGAGCTGTTTTTT.

The chain couples TRBV7-3 to TRBJ2-7, with D uncertain. The length of the CDR3 is 13 residues. V was trimmed by 1 base and J by 4 bases, leaving 8 bases between them. Per germline, CDR1 SGHTA and CDR2 FQGTGA. CDR3 protein: CASSLSTEYEQYF. CDR3 DNA: TGTGCCAGCAGCTTAAGTACGGAGTACGAGCAGTACTTC. Drawing the rest from reference TRBV7-3 and TRBJ2-7, the complete variable domain is GAGVSQTPSNKVTEKGKYVELRCDPISGHTALYWYRQSLGQGPEFLIYFQGTGAADDSGLPNDRFFAVRPEGSVSTLKIQRTERGDSAVYLCASSLSTEYEQYFGPGTRLTVT.

The chain couples TRBV9 to TRBJ2-1, with 10 bases identical to TRBD2. Trimming removed 3 bases from V and 6 bases from J; junction bases left unmatched: 9. Per the germline V gene, CDR1 is SGDLS and CDR2 is YYNGEE. The CDR3 contains 16 residues. The CDR3 spells CASSGQTGLAFNEQFF. For the CDR3, the DNA is TGTGCCAGCAGCGGACAAACGGGACTAGCGTTCAATGAGCAGTTCTTC. The full variable domain, in which reference TRBV9 and TRBJ2-1 provide the parts outside the CDR3, is DSGVTQTPKHLITATGQRVTLRCSPRSGDLSVYWYQQSLDQGLQFLIQYYNGEERAKGNILERFSAQQFPDLHSELNLSSLELGDSALYFCASSGQTGLAFNEQFFGPGTRLTVL.

This sequence joins TRBV9 and TRBJ1-5; D is unresolved. Looked up from germline, CDR1 is SGDLS and CDR2 is YYNGEE. Trimming pared 3 bases from V and 4 bases from J, leaving 5 bases between. The CDR3 consists of 12 residues. The CDR3 nucleotides are TGTGCCAGCAGCGCCGGGAATCAGCCCCAGCATTTT. Translation: CASSAGNQPQHF.

The V call is TRBV5-6, the J call TRBJ1-1, with 7 bases aligning to TRBD1. Germline trimming cut 3 bases from V and 9 bases from J; bases unmatched to any gene: 5. The CDR3 loop spans 12 amino acids. The germline gives CDR1 SGHDT, CDR2 YYEEEE. The CDR3 sequence: CASSYRQGKAFF. CDR3 nucleotides: TGTGCCAGCAGCTATCGACAGGGTAAAGCTTTCTTT.

The V call is TRBV4-2, the J call TRBJ2-5; 8 bases fit TRBD1. The length of the CDR3 is 15 residues. CDR1 is LGHNA and CDR2 is YNFKEQ in the germline V gene. V shed 0 bases, J shed 5 bases, and the junction held 5 bases outside the gene matches. The CDR3 region is CASSQDRDRGETQYF. As DNA, the CDR3 is TGTGCCAGCAGCCAAGACCGAGACAGGGGTGAGACCCAGTACTTC.

The V and J genes are TRBV9 and TRBJ1-2; D not certain. V lost 0 bases and J lost 3, with 12 bases in between. This CDR3 is 15 amino acids long. The germline V gene has CDR1 SGDLS and CDR2 YYNGEE. The CDR3 reads CASSVGPTQDYGYTF. CDR3 DNA sequence: TGTGCCAGCAGCGTAGGTCCGACACAAGACTATGGCTACACCTTC.

The chain carries TRBV27 and TRBJ1-3; D remains ambiguous. The germline V gene encodes CDR1 MNHEY and CDR2 SMNVEV (reference sequence). There are 15 residues in the CDR3. The germline V and J ends were trimmed by 10 bases and 5 bases, with 21 bases remaining between them. In nucleotides, the CDR3 is TGTGCCATCCTTCGAACGTCCCACGGTAGAAACACCATATATTTT. This translates into CAILRTSHGRNTIYF.

The genes are TRBV5-6 and TRBJ2-1, with 8 bases that match TRBD2. J gave up 6 bases and V 0 bases, and 8 bases lay outside the gene matches. This CDR3 contains 16 residues. CDR1 and CDR2 (germline): SGHDT, YYEEEE. CDR3 in DNA: TGTGCCAGCAGCTTGGGAGAACTAGCGGCCCTCAATGAGCAGTTCTTC. This codes for CASSLGELAALNEQFF.

The rearrangement uses TRBV10-3 and TRBJ1-4; 7 bases map to TRBD1. Losses at the gene ends were 3 bases for V and 7 bases for J; bases not matched to a gene: 8. From germline, CDR1 is ENHRY and CDR2 SYGVKD. The CDR3 has 15 amino acids. CDR3 in amino acids: CAISDRTGTSEKLFF. The CDR3 coding sequence is TGTGCCATCAGTGATAGGACAGGAACAAGTGAAAAACTGTTTTTT.

This chain joins TRBV3-1 (or the pseudogene TRBV3-2) and TRBJ2-2; the match to TRBD1 covers 8 bases. The ends lost 4 bases at V and 6 bases at J; junction bases unmatched: 7. Per germline, CDR1 LGHDT and CDR2 YNNKEL (reference sequence). This CDR3 has 15 amino acids. CDR3 in amino acids: CASSPGGARAGELFF. In nucleotides, the CDR3 is TGTGCCAGCAGCCCAGGGGGCGCAAGGGCCGGGGAGCTGTTTTTT.